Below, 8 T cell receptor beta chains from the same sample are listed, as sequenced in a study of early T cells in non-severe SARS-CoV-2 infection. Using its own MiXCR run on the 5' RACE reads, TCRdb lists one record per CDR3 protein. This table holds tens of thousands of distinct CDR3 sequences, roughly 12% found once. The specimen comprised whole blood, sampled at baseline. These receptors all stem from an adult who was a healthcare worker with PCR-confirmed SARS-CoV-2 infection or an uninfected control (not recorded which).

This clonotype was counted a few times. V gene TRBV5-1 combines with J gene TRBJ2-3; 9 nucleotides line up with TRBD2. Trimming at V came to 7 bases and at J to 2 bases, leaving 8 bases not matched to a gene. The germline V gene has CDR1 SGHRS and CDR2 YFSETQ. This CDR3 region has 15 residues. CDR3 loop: CASSLAGLNTDTQYF. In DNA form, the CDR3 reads TGCGCCAGCTCTCTAGCGGGGCTTAACACAGATACGCAGTATTTT.

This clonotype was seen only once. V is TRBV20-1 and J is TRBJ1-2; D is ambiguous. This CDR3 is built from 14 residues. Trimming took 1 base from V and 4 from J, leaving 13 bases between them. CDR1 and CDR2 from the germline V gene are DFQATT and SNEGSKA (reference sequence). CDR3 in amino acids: CSARAPLTTYGYTF. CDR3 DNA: TGCAGTGCTAGAGCCCCTCTAACCACCTATGGCTACACCTTC.

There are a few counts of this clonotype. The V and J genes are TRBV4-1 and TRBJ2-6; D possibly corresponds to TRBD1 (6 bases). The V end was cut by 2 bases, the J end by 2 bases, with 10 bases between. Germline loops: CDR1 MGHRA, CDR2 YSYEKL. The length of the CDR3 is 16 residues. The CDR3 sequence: CASSQTGSAGANVLTF. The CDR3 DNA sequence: TGCGCCAGCAGCCAAACAGGGTCGGCTGGGGCCAACGTCCTGACTTTC.

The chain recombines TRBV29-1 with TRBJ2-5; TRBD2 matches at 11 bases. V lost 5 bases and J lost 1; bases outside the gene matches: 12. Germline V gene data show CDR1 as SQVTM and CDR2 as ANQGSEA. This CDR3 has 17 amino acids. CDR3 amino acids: CSVWASGGWPPQETQYF. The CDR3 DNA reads TGCAGCGTTTGGGCTAGCGGGGGGTGGCCCCCCCAAGAGACCCAGTACTTC.

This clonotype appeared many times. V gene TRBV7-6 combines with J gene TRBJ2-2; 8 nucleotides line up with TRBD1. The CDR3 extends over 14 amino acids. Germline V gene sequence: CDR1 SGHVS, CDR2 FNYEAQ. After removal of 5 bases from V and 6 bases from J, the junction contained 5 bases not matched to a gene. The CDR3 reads CASSRQGAAGELFF. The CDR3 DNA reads TGTGCCAGCAGCCGTCAGGGGGCAGCCGGGGAGCTGTTTTTT.

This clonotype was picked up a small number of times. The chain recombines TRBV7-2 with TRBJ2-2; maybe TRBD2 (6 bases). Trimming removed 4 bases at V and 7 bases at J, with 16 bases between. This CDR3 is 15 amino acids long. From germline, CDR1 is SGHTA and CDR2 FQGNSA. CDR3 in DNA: TGTGCCAGCAGCTCTCCGACTAGTCCGATCGGGGAGCTGTTTTTT. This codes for CASSSPTSPIGELFF.

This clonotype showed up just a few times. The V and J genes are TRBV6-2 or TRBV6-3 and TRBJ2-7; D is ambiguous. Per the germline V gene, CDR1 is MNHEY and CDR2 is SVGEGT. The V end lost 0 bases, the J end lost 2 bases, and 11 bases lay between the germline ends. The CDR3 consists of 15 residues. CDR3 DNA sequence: TGTGCCAGCAGTTACTCGGGCAGGCGGACCTACGAGCAGTACTTC. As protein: CASSYSGRRTYEQYF.

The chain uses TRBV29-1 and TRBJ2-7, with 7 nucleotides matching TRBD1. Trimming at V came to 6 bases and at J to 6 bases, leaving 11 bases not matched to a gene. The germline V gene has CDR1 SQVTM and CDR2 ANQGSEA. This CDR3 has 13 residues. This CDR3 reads CSVTGLELGEQYF. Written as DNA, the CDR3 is TGCAGCGTGACAGGGCTCGAGTTAGGCGAGCAGTACTTC.